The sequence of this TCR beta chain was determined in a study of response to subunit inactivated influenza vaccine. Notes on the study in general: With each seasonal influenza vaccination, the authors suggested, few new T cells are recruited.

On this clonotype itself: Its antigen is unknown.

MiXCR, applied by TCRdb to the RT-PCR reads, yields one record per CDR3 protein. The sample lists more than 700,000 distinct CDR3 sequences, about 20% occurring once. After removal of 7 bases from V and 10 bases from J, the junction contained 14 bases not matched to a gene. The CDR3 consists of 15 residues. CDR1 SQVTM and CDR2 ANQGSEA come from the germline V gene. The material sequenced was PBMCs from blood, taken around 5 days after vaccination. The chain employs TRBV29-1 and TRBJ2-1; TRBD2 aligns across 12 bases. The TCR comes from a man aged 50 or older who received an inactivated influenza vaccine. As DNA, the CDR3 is TGCAGCGGATCCGGGCTAGCGGGAGGGATAACAGAGCAGTTCTTC. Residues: CSGSGLAGGITEQFF.